A single sample is the source of the 25 T cell receptor beta chains below, sequenced in a study of blood T cells in healthy people across ages. The use of a sample-barcoded 5' primer and a J-beta primer mix characterized a second PCR of 7 to 11 cycles. From the 5' RACE reads, TCRdb called clonotypes with MiXCR, one entry per CDR3 protein. This table holds fewer than 750,000 distinct CDR3 sequences, around 50% found once. Sequenced: blood. The receptors were gathered from a man older than 75 in good health.

This clonotype has a single count. The chain uses TRBV3-1 and TRBJ1-5; weak D call: TRBD1 (6 bases). CDR3 size: 14 residues. Trimming removed 4 bases from V and 5 bases from J, with 12 bases in between. CDR1 and CDR2 from the germline V gene are LGHDT and YNNKEL (reference sequence). CDR3: CASSPGHGDQPQHF. The CDR3 DNA sequence: TGTGCCAGCAGCCCGGGACACGGAGATCAGCCCCAGCATTTT.

This clonotype was seen once. The chain couples TRBV4-2 to TRBJ1-2, with TRBD1 as a possible D gene (5 bases). The CDR3 sequence is 16 residues long. V dropped 0 bases and J dropped 6 bases, with 17 bases sitting between them. Germline assignment: CDR1 LGHNA and CDR2 YNFKEQ. The CDR3 DNA sequence: TGTGCCAGCAGCCAAGATCTTGGGAGGGGAGGGGATGGCTACACCTTC. Its protein is CASSQDLGRGGDGYTF.

The chain combines TRBV6-2 or TRBV6-3 with TRBJ2-1; the D gene is possibly TRBD1 (5 bases). The V gene lost 2 bases and the J gene lost 6 bases, with 11 bases spanning the gap. The germline V gene has CDR1 MNHEY and CDR2 SVGEGT. This CDR3 contains 14 residues. This chain's CDR3 is CASSYPVRGNEQFF. CDR3 DNA: TGTGCCAGCAGTTACCCAGTAAGGGGCAATGAGCAGTTCTTC.

This rearrangement joins TRBV28 to TRBJ2-6; D is unresolved. Trimming stripped 2 bases from V and 0 bases from J, with 5 bases between. CDR3 size: 15 residues. The germline CDR1 and CDR2 sequences are MDHEN and SYDVKM. CDR3 sequence reads: CASSLMVSGANVLTF. The CDR3 DNA sequence: TGTGCCAGCAGTTTAATGGTCTCTGGGGCCAACGTCCTGACTTTC.

This clonotype has a handful of counts. The chain has TRBV3-1 and TRBJ1-2; 9 positions agree with TRBD1. V lost 4 bases, J lost 7 bases, and 13 bases stayed unmatched. The CDR3 extends over 16 amino acids. Germline CDR1 is LGHDT and CDR2 is YNNKEL (reference sequence). This CDR3 is CASSRTGEGIRVGYTF. CDR3 in DNA: TGTGCCAGCAGCCGGACAGGGGAAGGCATTAGGGTTGGCTACACCTTC.

This clonotype has just one count. J is TRBJ2-1 and V is TRBV20-1, with D possibly matching TRBD1 (6 bases). There are 15 residues in the CDR3. The V gene's germline CDR1 is DFQATT and CDR2 SNEGSKA (reference sequence). V gave up 6 bases and J gave up 4 bases, with 19 bases separating them. CDR3 bases: TGCAGTGCCCCTCGACAGGATAATTTTTACAATGAGCAGTTCTTC. Translating it yields CSAPRQDNFYNEQFF.

About this clonotype itself: Being one base from a much bigger clone, this may be a read error. The chain uses TRBV6-6 and TRBJ2-7, with D possibly being TRBD2 (5 bases). This CDR3 comprises 14 residues. V dropped 2 bases and J dropped 2 bases, with 10 bases sitting between them. The germline V gene encodes CDR1 MNHNY and CDR2 SVGAGI (reference sequence). DNA of the CDR3: TGTGCCAGCAGTTACGCGACGGGAACCTACGAGCAGTACTTC. Translating gives CASSYATGTYEQYF.

The table lists this clonotype with a few counts. CDR3 bases: TGCAGCGTGTCTAGCGGAAACCCCACAGATACGCAGTATTTT. As protein: CSVSSGNPTDTQYF. The chain has TRBV29-1 and TRBJ2-3; 7 nucleotides agree with TRBD2. Germline V lookup: CDR1 SQVTM, CDR2 ANQGSEA. This CDR3 contains 14 residues. V shed 6 bases, J shed 2 bases, and the junction held 8 bases outside the gene matches.

J is TRBJ2-1 and V is TRBV9; the D gene is possibly TRBD1 (7 bases). The assigned J gene may be wrong: the sequence end matches TRBJ2-7 better. From germline, CDR1 is SGDLS and CDR2 YYNGEE. The CDR3 length is 16 residues. The CDR3 DNA sequence: TGTGCCAGCAGCGTATCAGGGGGGAGCTCCTACAATGAGCAGTACTTC. The encoded protein is CASSVSGGSSYNEQYF.

The V gene is TRBV5-1, the J gene TRBJ1-1; TRBD1 matches at 8 bases. V shed 2 bases and J 1 base; nucleotides not matched to a gene: 10. This CDR3 spans 17 amino acids. Germline loops: CDR1 SGHRS, CDR2 YFSETQ. CDR3 bases: TGCGCCAGCAGCTTTGTTTATCAGGGGGCTCCGAACACTGAAGCTTTCTTT. Translation gives CASSFVYQGAPNTEAFF.

V gene TRBV18 combines with J gene TRBJ2-7; TRBD1 matches at 9 bases. Unmatched junction bases numbered 6, after V lost 2 bases and J lost 4 bases. Per the germline V gene, CDR1 is KGHSH and CDR2 is LQKENI. This CDR3 spans 15 amino acids. The CDR3 nucleotides read TGTGCCAGCTCACCATTGACAGGGGGAGATTACGAGCAGTACTTC. Protein product: CASSPLTGGDYEQYF. The entire variable domain, with the rest obtained from reference TRBV18 and TRBJ2-7, is as follows: NAGVMQNPRHLVRRRGQEARLRCSPMKGHSHVYWYRQLPEEGLKFMVYLQKENIIDESGMPKERFSAEFPKEGPSILRIQQVVRGDSAAYFCASSPLTGGDYEQYFGPGTRLTVT.

In this sample, this clonotype turned up a few times. As DNA, the CDR3 is TGTGCCAGCTCACCACCTTCGATGGGGATGGGGGAGACCCAGTACTTC. Translating gives CASSPPSMGMGETQYF. V gene TRBV18 combines with J gene TRBJ2-5; no reliable D call. Trimming pared 0 bases from V and 5 bases from J, leaving 16 bases between. The CDR3 runs 16 residues. Germline CDR1 and CDR2: KGHSH and LQKENI.

The chain joins TRBV7-9 to TRBJ1-2; D gene uncertain. Trimming pared 0 bases from V and 4 bases from J, leaving 21 bases between. CDR1 is SEHNR, CDR2 FQNEAQ, per germline (reference sequence). This CDR3 region has 18 residues. CDR3 sequence: CASSLAARTVSRGYGYTF. CDR3 DNA: TGTGCCAGCAGCTTAGCGGCCCGGACGGTCTCTCGAGGCTATGGCTACACCTTC.

The chain combines TRBV13 with TRBJ1-2; 7 bases line up with TRBD1. Unmatched junction bases numbered 9, after V lost 4 bases and J lost 4 bases. The CDR3 length is 15 residues. Germline values: CDR1 PRHDT, CDR2 FYEKMQ (reference sequence). CDR3 amino acids: CASSSNRGPLYGYTF. The CDR3 coding sequence is TGTGCCAGCAGCTCAAACAGGGGACCCCTCTATGGCTACACCTTC.

The chain employs TRBV5-1 and TRBJ2-3; D unclear. Germline V gene sequence: CDR1 SGHRS, CDR2 YFSETQ. The length of the CDR3 is 12 residues. Trimming removed 2 bases at V and 5 bases at J, with 6 bases between. The CDR3 loop is CASSFNQDTQYF. CDR3 coding DNA: TGCGCCAGCAGCTTCAACCAAGATACGCAGTATTTT.

The chain joins TRBV5-1 to TRBJ1-2; D may be TRBD1 (5 bases). The CDR3 totals 15 residues. V was clipped by 4 bases and J by 2 bases, with 15 bases between them. CDR1 and CDR2 (germline): SGHRS, YFSETQ. CDR3 loop: CASSPGGDRNYGYTF. The CDR3 DNA is TGCGCCAGCAGCCCTGGTGGGGACCGAAACTATGGCTACACCTTC.

This clonotype was observed at least ten times. The CDR3 sequence is CASSYFSGQTYEQYF. The CDR3 region has the DNA TGTGCCAGCAGTTACTTTTCGGGACAGACCTACGAGCAGTACTTC. This sequence joins TRBV6-5 and TRBJ2-7, with 7 bases aligning to TRBD1. This CDR3 comprises 15 residues. In germline, CDR1 is MNHEY, CDR2 SVGAGI. The V gene end was trimmed by 1 base and the J gene end by 2 bases; junction bases not matched to a gene: 5.

V is TRBV19 and J is TRBJ2-1; 7 bases line up with TRBD1. CDR1 is LNHDA and CDR2 is SQIVND in the germline V gene (reference sequence). Trimming at V came to 1 base and at J to 5 bases, leaving 8 bases not matched to a gene. CDR3 length equals 16 residues. CDR3 region: CASSIGLRTGDNEQFF. The CDR3 DNA reads as TGTGCCAGTAGTATAGGGCTAAGGACAGGAGACAATGAGCAGTTCTTC.

This clonotype was found a few times. This chain joins TRBV7-2 and TRBJ2-7, with D possibly TRBD2 on 7 matching bases. CDR3 length equals 14 residues. The germline V and J ends were trimmed by 7 bases and 0 bases, with 13 bases remaining between them. The germline V gene has CDR1 SGHTA and CDR2 FQGNSA. CDR3 nucleotide sequence: TGTGCCAGCACCAAGGGGGGGTCCTCCTACGAGCAGTACTTC. Translated, it gives CASTKGGSSYEQYF.

As for this clonotype: Germline is not matched at one junction end, which may reflect a read error. The chain is built from TRBV3-1 and TRBJ2-1, with 7 bases lining up with TRBD2. The CDR3 consists of 14 residues. CDR1 is LGHDT and CDR2 is YNNKEL in the germline V gene (reference sequence). Here the CDR3 reads CASSPSGSYNGQFF. The CDR3 DNA follows: TGTGCCAGCAGCCCTAGCGGCTCCTACAATGGGCAGTTCTTC.

This chain uses TRBV10-3 with TRBJ2-3; 8 bases map to TRBD2. Germline-derived CDR1 and CDR2 are ENHRY and SYGVKD. With V trimmed by 8 bases and J by 2 bases, 30 bases remained unmatched. The CDR3 consists of 22 residues. The CDR3 DNA follows: TGTGCCATCGATGCGTTGGGGGAAAAAGGGACTAGAGGGGCTCCCGACACAGATACGCAGTATTTT. It translates to CAIDALGEKGTRGAPDTDTQYF.

This clonotype was recorded once. The chain joins TRBV27 to TRBJ1-2; perhaps TRBD1 as D (6 bases). The CDR3 has 14 residues. The germline gives CDR1 MNHEY, CDR2 SMNVEV (reference sequence). The ends were cut back, 6 bases at V and 2 bases at J, with 13 bases in the middle. CDR3 nucleotides: TGTGCCAGCAGAGAGAGGGGGGGAAACTATGGCTACACCTTC. Translated, it gives CASRERGGNYGYTF.

There are many counts of this clonotype. This chain connects TRBV29-1 to TRBJ2-3, with D perhaps assigned TRBD1 or TRBD2 (5 bases each). The CDR3 length is 13 residues. V lost 3 bases and J 4 bases, leaving 11 bases between the germline ends. The V gene's germline CDR1 is SQVTM and CDR2 ANQGSEA. This chain's CDR3 is CSVETRGADTQYF. The CDR3 nucleotides are TGCAGCGTTGAGACGAGGGGCGCAGATACGCAGTATTTT.

The J gene is TRBJ1-1, the V gene TRBV10-2, with D unclear. CDR3 size: 12 residues. Germline-derived CDR1 and CDR2 are WSHSY and SAAADI. V was pared by 11 bases and J by 1 base, with 11 bases between. CDR3 sequence (DNA): TGCGCCTCCGCAGCGGGGAACACTGAAGCTTTCTTT. It is translated as CASAAGNTEAFF.

This clonotype was found a few times. J is TRBJ2-1 and V is TRBV7-3; tentatively, D is TRBD2 (5 bases). The germline V gene encodes CDR1 SGHTA and CDR2 FQGTGA. This CDR3 has 14 residues. V was trimmed by 2 bases and J by 4 bases, leaving 9 bases between them. CDR3 region: CASSLPSLYNEQFF. CDR3 nucleotide sequence: TGTGCCAGCAGCTTACCTAGCTTGTACAATGAGCAGTTCTTC.